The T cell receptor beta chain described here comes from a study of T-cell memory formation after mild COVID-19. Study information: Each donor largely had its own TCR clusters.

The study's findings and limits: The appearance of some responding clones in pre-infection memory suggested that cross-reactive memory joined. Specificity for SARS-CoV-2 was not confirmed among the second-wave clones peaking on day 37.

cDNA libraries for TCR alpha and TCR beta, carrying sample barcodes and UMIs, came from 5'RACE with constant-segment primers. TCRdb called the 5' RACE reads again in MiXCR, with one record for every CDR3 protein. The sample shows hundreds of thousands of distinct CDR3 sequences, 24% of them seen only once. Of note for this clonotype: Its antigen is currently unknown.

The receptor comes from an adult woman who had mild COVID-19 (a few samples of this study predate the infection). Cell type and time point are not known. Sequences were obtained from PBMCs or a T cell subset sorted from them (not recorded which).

CDR3 region: CASSETSGKETQYF. The CDR3 DNA is TGCGCCAGCAGCGAGACTAGCGGGAAAGAGACCCAGTACTTC. This chain links TRBV5-1 with TRBJ2-5, with TRBD2 matching 11 bases. The CDR3 sequence is 14 residues long. Germline V gives CDR1 SGHRS, CDR2 YFSETQ. Trimming took 4 bases from V and 3 from J; bases not matched to a gene: 2. Looking up the rest from reference TRBV5-1 and TRBJ2-5 gives the full variable domain: KAGVTQTPRYLIKTRGQQVTLSCSPISGHRSVSWYQQTPGQGLQFLFEYFSETQRNKGNFPGRFSGRQFSNSRSEMNVSTLELGDSALYLCASSETSGKETQYFGPGTRLLVL.